Given below is one T cell receptor (beta chain) in context. What it binds is unknown. The sample comes from a study of beta chain features in type 1 diabetes. Findings and caveats of the study: Researchers cautioned that cDNA sequencing could over-represent cells with high TCR expression.

Every bit of the isolated RNA underwent reverse transcription, so sequencing read expressed TCRB transcripts. Approximately 3.5 million reads per sample on average were obtained from naive, central memory and regulatory T cell samples. Assay used: immunoSEQ multiplex PCR; TCRdb lists only in-frame clones, some missing. The sample holds around 500,000 clones; over 25% are singletons and the top ten take around 0.065%. Every single donor gave one heparinised blood draw, and these averaged about 116 mL. Sorted CD4+ subsets: naive, central memory, regulatory, stem cell-like memory (CD45RO/CCR7/CD25/CD127/CD95/CD27 panel). The sample was naive CD4+ T cells from blood. The sequence was collected from a man aged 18 to 30 in good health.

The CDR3 loop is CASSWGSSGDSYEQYF. As DNA, the CDR3 is TGTGCCAGCAGCTGGGGGAGTAGCGGGGACTCCTACGAGCAGTACTTC. V usage is TRBV7-9 and J usage is TRBJ2-7, with TRBD2 identical over 8 bases. The CDR3 contains 16 residues. Losses at the gene ends were 4 bases for V and 0 bases for J; bases not matched to a gene: 8. CDR1 is SEHNR and CDR2 is FQNEAQ in the germline V gene (reference sequence).